The 28 T cell receptor beta chains reported below all come from one sample, sequenced in a study of radiotherapy plus CTLA-4 blockade in lung cancer. Measured with immunoSEQ multiplex PCR; TCRdb has only the in-frame clones, and not every one. The sample records roughly 50,000 clones, around nine tenths being singletons. Material: peripheral blood, obtained from a patient treated with radiotherapy plus ipilimumab. The receptors were gathered from a human donor with non-small cell lung cancer whose response to radiotherapy plus ipilimumab could not be evaluated.

This clone was observed a few times. DNA for the CDR3: TGTGCCAGCAGCGCCCGTCGGACAGTGAGCTCCTATAATTCACCCCTCCACTTT. Translated: CASSARRTVSSYNSPLHF. This chain connects TRBV11-2 to TRBJ1-6; D perhaps matches TRBD1 (6 bases). The germline gives CDR1 SGHAT, CDR2 FQNNGV. V lost 5 bases and J 0 bases, leaving 17 bases between the germline ends. The CDR3 has 18 amino acids.

A few counts support this clone. This sequence joins TRBV6-1 and TRBJ2-7; the match to TRBD1 covers 7 bases. The V and J ends lost 2 bases and 3 bases, in that order; junction bases with no gene match: 4. This CDR3 is 14 amino acids long. The V gene's germline CDR1 is MNHNS and CDR2 SASEGT. The CDR3 DNA sequence: TGTGCCAGCAGTGAAACCGGGACAGTCTACGAGCAGTACTTC. Translation gives CASSETGTVYEQYF.

The chain combines TRBV30 with TRBJ2-1, with D possibly being TRBD2 (6 bases). Germline lookup yields CDR1 GTSNPN and CDR2 SVGIG (reference sequence). With 2 bases removed from V and 5 bases from J, the gap between germline ends came to 19 bases. The CDR3 extends over 16 amino acids. CDR3 sequence reads: CAWSPPGLASHNEQFF. In nucleotides, the CDR3 is TGTGCCTGGAGTCCTCCGGGTCTAGCGAGCCACAATGAGCAGTTCTTC.

The chain is built from TRBV9 and TRBJ2-1; 7 bases match TRBD2. The CDR3 length is 15 residues. Germline loops: CDR1 SGDLS, CDR2 YYNGEE. After removal of 0 bases from V and 1 base from J, the junction contained 1 base not matched to a gene. In DNA form, the CDR3 reads TGTGCCAGCAGCGTAGTTAGCGGGTCCTACAATGAGCAGTTCTTC. It is translated as CASSVVSGSYNEQFF.

The V call is TRBV7-4, the J call TRBJ1-1, with D tentatively TRBD1 (6 bases). This CDR3 comprises 15 residues. The germline V and J ends were trimmed by 1 base and 4 bases, with 13 bases remaining between them. Germline-derived CDR1 and CDR2 are SGHVT and SQSDAQ. The CDR3 reads CASSLDRQGSTEAFF. For the CDR3, the DNA is TGTGCCAGCAGCTTAGATCGTCAGGGGAGCACTGAAGCTTTCTTT.

This chain uses TRBV2 with TRBJ1-5; 8 bases fit TRBD1. V trimming: 8 bases; J trimming: 6 bases; junction bases outside the gene matches: 9. The CDR3 contains 14 residues. Germline lookup yields CDR1 SNHLY and CDR2 FYNNEI. The CDR3 sequence is CASGSRGLVQPQHF. The DNA for the CDR3 is TGTGCCAGCGGGAGCAGGGGGCTGGTTCAGCCCCAGCATTTT.

The CDR3 sequence is CAWTPQRIYGYTF. The CDR3, as DNA: TGTGCCTGGACCCCACAGAGAATTTATGGCTACACCTTC. This rearrangement joins TRBV30 to TRBJ1-2; D is ambiguous. The germline gives CDR1 GTSNPN, CDR2 SVGIG (reference sequence). Trimming cost V 4 bases and J 5 bases, with 14 bases left between them. This CDR3 comprises 13 residues.

J is TRBJ2-5 and V is TRBV18, with TRBD2 matching over 15 bases. The germline V gene has CDR1 KGHSH and CDR2 LQKENI. CDR3 length: 16 amino acids. V was clipped by 3 bases and J by 3 bases; unmatched bases: 2. The CDR3 region is CASSPGTSGRKETQYF. In nucleotides, the CDR3 is TGTGCCAGCTCACCCGGGACTAGCGGGAGGAAAGAGACCCAGTACTTC.

J is TRBJ1-5 and V is TRBV4-3; D is uncertain. Germline assignment: CDR1 LGHNA and CDR2 YSLEER. V was pared by 0 bases and J by 7 bases, with 25 bases between. The CDR3 extends over 19 amino acids. CDR3 region: CASSQDEVSARKGRQPQHF. The CDR3 region has the DNA TGCGCCAGCAGCCAAGATGAAGTCAGTGCCAGGAAAGGTAGGCAGCCCCAGCATTTT.

This clone came up a few times. The chain combines TRBV5-4 with TRBJ2-3; TRBD2 matches 7 bases. CDR3 length: 14 residues. V shed 4 bases and J 4 bases; nucleotides not matched to a gene: 6. Germline V gives CDR1 SGHNT, CDR2 YYREEE (reference sequence). CDR3 bases: TGTGCCAGCAGCCGCGGGAGCGGGGCAGATACGCAGTATTTT. It specifies CASSRGSGADTQYF.

The chain employs TRBV19 and TRBJ2-3; 8 bases are shared with TRBD2. The CDR3 covers 16 residues. V shed 10 bases, J shed 6 bases, and the junction held 18 bases outside the gene matches. The germline V gene encodes CDR1 LNHDA and CDR2 SQIVND (reference sequence). The CDR3 coding sequence is TGTGCCACCCGGGGGGGCGGGACTATCCCCGTCGATACGCAGTATTTT. It is translated as CATRGGGTIPVDTQYF. The full variable domain, with the rest looked up from reference TRBV19 and TRBJ2-3, is DGGITQSPKYLFRKEGQNVTLSCEQNLNHDAMYWYRQDPGQGLRLIYYSQIVNDFQKGDIAEGYSVSREKKESFPLTVTSAQKNPTAFYLCATRGGGTIPVDTQYFGPGTRLTVL.

This chain links TRBV21-1 with TRBJ2-7; the table's D gene call, TRBD2, was not cross checked with the DNA. TRBV21-1 represents a pseudogene. There are 13 residues in the CDR3. The CDR3 is CASSPPTSYEQYF. The CDR3 DNA reads TGTGCCAGCAGCCCTCCTACCTCCTACGAGCAGTACTTC.

This CDR3 is CASSEQGAIRTGYTF. DNA of the CDR3: TGTGCCAGCAGTGAGCAAGGGGCCATAAGAACTGGCTACACCTTC. The rearrangement joins TRBV6-1 to TRBJ1-2, with a possible D match to TRBD1 (5 bases). Trimming shortened V by 3 bases and J by 7 bases, and 18 bases separated the two germline ends. The CDR3 is made up of 15 amino acids. The germline gives CDR1 MNHNS, CDR2 SASEGT.

J is TRBJ2-4 and V is TRBV5-4, with a tentative D call TRBD1 (7 bases). The CDR3 consists of 16 residues. The V and J ends lost 0 bases and 7 bases respectively, with 17 bases between them. CDR1 and CDR2 (germline): SGHNT, YYREEE (reference sequence). Written as DNA, the CDR3 is TGTGCCAGCAGCTTGGCACCGGGGTCAGGGGGGAACATTCAGTACTTC. Residues: CASSLAPGSGGNIQYF. Variable domain in full (rest from reference TRBV5-4 and TRBJ2-4): ETGVTQSPTHLIKTRGQQVTLRCSSQSGHNTVSWYQQALGQGPQFIFQYYREEENGRGNFPPRFSGLQFPNYSSELNVNALELDDSALYLCASSLAPGSGGNIQYFGAGTRLSVL.

This clone occurred once. The CDR3 region is CASGTTPRNTIYF. The DNA for the CDR3 is TGTGCCAGCGGCACCACGCCACGAAACACCATATATTTT. The chain recombines TRBV6-5 with TRBJ1-3, with no clear D. This CDR3 contains 13 residues. Trimming stripped 8 bases from V and 5 bases from J, with 13 bases between. From germline, CDR1 is MNHEY and CDR2 SVGAGI.

The rearrangement uses TRBV5-1 and TRBJ2-5; 13 nucleotides agree with TRBD2. Germline V CDR1 and CDR2: SGHRS, YFSETQ. V shed 4 bases, J shed 5 bases, and the junction held 5 bases outside the gene matches. The CDR3 is 15 residues long. The CDR3 region is CASSAGTSGKETQYF. The CDR3 DNA reads as TGCGCCAGCAGCGCCGGGACTAGCGGGAAGGAGACCCAGTACTTC.

The chain uses TRBV5-4 and TRBJ2-5, with 8 bases aligning to TRBD1. The closer fit of TRBJ2-7 to the DNA end suggests the J call may be wrong. This CDR3 is 14 amino acids long. Germline V gene lookup returns CDR1 SGHNT and CDR2 YYREEE (reference sequence). In DNA form, the CDR3 reads TGTGCCAGCAGCTTGTTTCAGGGGGCTTACGAGCAGTACTTC. Amino acid sequence: CASSLFQGAYEQYF.

The J gene is TRBJ1-2, the V gene TRBV6-1; a weak D match, TRBD1 (5 bases). V lost 4 bases and J lost 2, with 14 bases in between. Germline-derived CDR1 and CDR2 are MNHNS and SASEGT. The CDR3 is made up of 15 amino acids. The CDR3 DNA is TGTGCCAGCAGTGCCGCGGGGGAGATGAACTATGGCTACACCTTC. This sequence encodes CASSAAGEMNYGYTF.

The chain recombines TRBV19 with TRBJ1-5; possibly TRBD1 for D (6 bases). Between the trimmed V and J ends, which lost 3 bases and 7 bases, there was a span of 19 bases. This CDR3 is built from 16 residues. Germline V gene sequence: CDR1 LNHDA, CDR2 SQIVND (reference sequence). CDR3 region: CASSIDRGGTGQPQHF. The CDR3 DNA sequence: TGTGCCAGTAGTATCGATAGGGGGGGGACGGGCCAGCCCCAGCATTTT.

The chain links TRBV5-1 to TRBJ1-1; possible D gene TRBD1, 6 bases. Trimming removed 0 bases at V and 4 bases at J, with 7 bases between. This CDR3 comprises 13 residues. Germline assignment: CDR1 SGHRS and CDR2 YFSETQ. In DNA form, the CDR3 reads TGCGCCAGCAGCTTGGGGACAGCCACTGAAGCTTTCTTT. Its translation is CASSLGTATEAFF.

This chain joins TRBV6-6 and TRBJ2-5; 7 positions match TRBD1. The CDR3 is 14 residues long. Per germline, CDR1 MNHNY and CDR2 SVGAGI (reference sequence). With V trimmed by 7 bases and J by 3 bases, 8 bases remained unmatched. CDR3 in amino acids: CASNKDRVEETQYF. The CDR3 DNA reads TGTGCCAGCAATAAAGACAGGGTTGAAGAGACCCAGTACTTC.

The sample holds a few counts of this clone. The rearrangement uses TRBV7-9 and TRBJ1-1; no clear D. Trimming took 5 bases from V and 4 from J, leaving 8 bases between them. Per germline, CDR1 SEHNR and CDR2 FQNEAQ (reference sequence). CDR3 length: 12 amino acids. In DNA, the CDR3 is TGTGCCAGCAGCGCGGAATTCACTGAAGCTTTCTTT. As protein: CASSAEFTEAFF. The complete variable domain, with remaining parts taken from reference TRBV7-9 and TRBJ1-1, reads DTGVSQNPRHKITKRGQNVTFRCDPISEHNRLYWYRQTLGQGPEFLTYFQNEAQLEKSRLLSDRFSAERPKGSFSTLEIQRTEQGDSAMYLCASSAEFTEAFFGQGTRLTVV.

This chain joins TRBV7-2 and TRBJ2-5; 9 bases map to TRBD1. The germline CDR1 and CDR2 sequences are SGHTA and FQGNSA. The CDR3 is made up of 16 amino acids. Trimming took 3 bases from V and 2 from J; bases not matched to a gene: 7. The CDR3 DNA reads TGTGCCAGCAGCTTCTCTCACAGGGGGCGGCAAGAGACCCAGTACTTC. It encodes CASSFSHRGRQETQYF. Using reference TRBV7-2 and TRBJ2-5 for the parts outside the CDR3, the full variable domain is GAGVSQSPSNKVTEKGKDVELRCDPISGHTALYWYRQSLGQGLEFLIYFQGNSAPDKSGLPSDRFSAERTGGSVSTLTIQRTQQEDSAVYLCASSFSHRGRQETQYFGPGTRLLVL.

The CDR3 sequence is CASSPRQVVGRETQYF. The CDR3 DNA reads as TGTGCCAGCTCACCACGACAGGTGGTAGGTCGAGAGACCCAGTACTTC. J is TRBJ2-5 and V is TRBV18, with D possibly being TRBD1 (6 bases). Looked up from germline, CDR1 is KGHSH and CDR2 is LQKENI. This CDR3 contains 16 residues. Trimming removed 1 base at V and 4 bases at J, with 16 bases between.

This chain connects TRBV7-8 to TRBJ2-1; TRBD2 is a possible D gene (5 bases). The CDR3 is 13 residues long. Germline assignment: CDR1 SGHVS and CDR2 FQNEAQ. V was pared by 3 bases and J by 4 bases, with 7 bases between. The CDR3: CASSFGLYNEQFF. In DNA form, the CDR3 reads TGTGCCAGCAGCTTTGGACTTTACAATGAGCAGTTCTTC.

J is TRBJ2-2 and V is TRBV7-9, with D perhaps TRBD2 (5 bases). The CDR3 has 15 residues. CDR1 and CDR2 from the germline V gene are SEHNR and FQNEAQ (reference sequence). Trimming pared 2 bases from V and 4 bases from J, leaving 11 bases between. The CDR3 sequence: CASSLRGSGTGELFF. The CDR3 DNA sequence: TGTGCCAGCAGCTTACGAGGGTCGGGCACCGGGGAGCTGTTTTTT.

This clone was seen a single time. Other DNA sequences in the sample encode the same CDR3. The chain carries TRBV5-1 and TRBJ1-4; no clear D gene. Trimming took off 4 bases at V and 0 bases at J, with 7 bases between the two ends. CDR3 length: 14 amino acids. Germline V CDR1 and CDR2: SGHRS, YFSETQ. CDR3 amino acids: CASSAGTTNEKLFF. The CDR3 DNA reads as TGCGCCAGCAGCGCCGGGACAACTAATGAAAAACTGTTTTTT.

By sample share, this clone is medium-sized (0.01 to 0.1%). CDR3 sequence: CASSETSGKVNEQFF. CDR3 bases: TGTGCCAGCAGTGAAACTAGCGGGAAGGTCAATGAGCAGTTCTTC. The rearrangement uses TRBV25-1 and TRBJ2-1; 10 bases align to TRBD2. Looked up from germline, CDR1 is MGHDK and CDR2 is SYGVNS. Trimming removed 2 bases from V and 6 bases from J; junction bases left unmatched: 4. The CDR3 contains 15 residues.